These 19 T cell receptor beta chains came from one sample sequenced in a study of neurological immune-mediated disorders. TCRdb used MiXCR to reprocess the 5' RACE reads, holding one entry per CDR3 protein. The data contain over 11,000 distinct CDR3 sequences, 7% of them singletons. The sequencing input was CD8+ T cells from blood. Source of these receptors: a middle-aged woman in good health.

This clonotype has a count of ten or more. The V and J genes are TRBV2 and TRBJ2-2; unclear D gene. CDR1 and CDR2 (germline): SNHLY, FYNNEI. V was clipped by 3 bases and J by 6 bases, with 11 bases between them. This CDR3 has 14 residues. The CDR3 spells CASSDGATPGELFF. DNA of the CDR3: TGTGCCAGCAGTGACGGAGCGACCCCCGGGGAGCTGTTTTTT.

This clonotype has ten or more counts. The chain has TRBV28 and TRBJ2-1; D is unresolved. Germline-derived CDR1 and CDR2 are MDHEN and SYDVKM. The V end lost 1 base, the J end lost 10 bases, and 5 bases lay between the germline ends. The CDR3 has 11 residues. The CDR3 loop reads CASSLFGEQFF. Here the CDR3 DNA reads TGTGCCAGCAGTTTATTCGGGGAGCAGTTCTTC.

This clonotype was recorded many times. The CDR3 spells CASSLMGGAEAFF. CDR3 in DNA: TGTGCCAGCAGTTTAATGGGGGGCGCTGAAGCTTTCTTT. The J gene is TRBJ1-1, the V gene TRBV12-3 or TRBV12-4; D might be TRBD1 (6 bases). V lost 2 bases to trimming and J lost 6 bases, with 10 bases between them. The CDR3 runs 13 residues.

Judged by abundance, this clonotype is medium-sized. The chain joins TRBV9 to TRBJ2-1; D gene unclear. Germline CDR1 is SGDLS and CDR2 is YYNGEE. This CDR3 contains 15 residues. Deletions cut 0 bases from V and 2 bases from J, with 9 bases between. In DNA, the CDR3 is TGTGCCAGCAGCGTAGGCGGAGCGACCTACAATGAGCAGTTCTTC. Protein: CASSVGGATYNEQFF. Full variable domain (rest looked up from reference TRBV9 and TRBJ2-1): DSGVTQTPKHLITATGQRVTLRCSPRSGDLSVYWYQQSLDQGLQFLIQYYNGEERAKGNILERFSAQQFPDLHSELNLSSLELGDSALYFCASSVGGATYNEQFFGPGTRLTVL.

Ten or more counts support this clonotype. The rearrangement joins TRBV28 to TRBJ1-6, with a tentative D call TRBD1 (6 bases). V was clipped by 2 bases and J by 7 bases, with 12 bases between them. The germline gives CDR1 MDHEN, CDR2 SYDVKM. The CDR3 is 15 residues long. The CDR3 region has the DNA TGTGCCAGCAGTTTACCCCAGGGGATCAATTCACCCCTCCACTTT. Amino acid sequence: CASSLPQGINSPLHF.

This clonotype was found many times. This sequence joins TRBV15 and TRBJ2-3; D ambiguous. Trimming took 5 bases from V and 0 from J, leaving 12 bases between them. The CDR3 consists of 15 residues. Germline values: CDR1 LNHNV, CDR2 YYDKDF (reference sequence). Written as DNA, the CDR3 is TGTGCCACCAGCCCCCGCAGCTCTAGCACAGATACGCAGTATTTT. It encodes CATSPRSSSTDTQYF.

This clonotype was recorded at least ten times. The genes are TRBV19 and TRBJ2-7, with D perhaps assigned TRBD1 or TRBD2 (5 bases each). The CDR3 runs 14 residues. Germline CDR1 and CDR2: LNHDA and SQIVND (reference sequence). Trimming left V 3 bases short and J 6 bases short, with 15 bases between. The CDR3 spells CASSMARSGAEQYF. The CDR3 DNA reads TGTGCCAGTAGTATGGCTCGTTCCGGGGCCGAGCAGTACTTC.

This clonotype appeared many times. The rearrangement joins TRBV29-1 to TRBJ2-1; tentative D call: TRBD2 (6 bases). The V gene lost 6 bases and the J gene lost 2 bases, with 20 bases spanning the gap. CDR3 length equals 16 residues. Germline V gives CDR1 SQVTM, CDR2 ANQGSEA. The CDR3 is CSVKEPGWRAYNEQFF. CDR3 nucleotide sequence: TGCAGCGTCAAGGAGCCGGGGTGGAGGGCCTACAATGAGCAGTTCTTC.

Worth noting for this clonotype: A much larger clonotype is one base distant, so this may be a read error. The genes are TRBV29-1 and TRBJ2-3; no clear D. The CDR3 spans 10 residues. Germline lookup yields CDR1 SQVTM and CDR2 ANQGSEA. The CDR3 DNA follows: TGCAGCATTGGTTCAGACACGCAGTATTTT. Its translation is CSIGSDTQYF.

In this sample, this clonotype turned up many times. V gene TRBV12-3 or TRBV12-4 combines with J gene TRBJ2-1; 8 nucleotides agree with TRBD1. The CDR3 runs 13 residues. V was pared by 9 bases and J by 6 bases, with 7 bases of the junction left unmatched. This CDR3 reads CASGQGGVNEQFF. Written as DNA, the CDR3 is TGTGCCAGTGGACAGGGTGGAGTCAATGAGCAGTTCTTC.

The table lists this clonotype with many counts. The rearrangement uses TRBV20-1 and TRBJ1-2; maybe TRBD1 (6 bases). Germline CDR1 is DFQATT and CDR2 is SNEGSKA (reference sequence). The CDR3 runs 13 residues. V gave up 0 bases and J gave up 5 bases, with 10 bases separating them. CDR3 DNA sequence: TGCAGTGCTAGAGAGGGGGACATATATGGCTACACCTTC. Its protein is CSAREGDIYGYTF.

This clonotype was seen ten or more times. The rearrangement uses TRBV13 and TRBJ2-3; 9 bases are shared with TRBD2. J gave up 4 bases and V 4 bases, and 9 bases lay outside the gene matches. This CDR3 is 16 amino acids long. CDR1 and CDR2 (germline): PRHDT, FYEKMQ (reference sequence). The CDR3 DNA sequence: TGTGCCAGCAGCTCAGGTAGCGGGAGTGCGGCAGATACGCAGTATTTT. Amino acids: CASSSGSGSAADTQYF.

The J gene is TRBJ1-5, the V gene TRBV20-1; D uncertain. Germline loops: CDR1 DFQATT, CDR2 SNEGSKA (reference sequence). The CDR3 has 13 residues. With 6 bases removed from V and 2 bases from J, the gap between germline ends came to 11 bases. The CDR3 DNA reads TGCAGTGCCCTTGTGAACGGCAATCAGCCCCAGCATTTT. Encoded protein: CSALVNGNQPQHF.

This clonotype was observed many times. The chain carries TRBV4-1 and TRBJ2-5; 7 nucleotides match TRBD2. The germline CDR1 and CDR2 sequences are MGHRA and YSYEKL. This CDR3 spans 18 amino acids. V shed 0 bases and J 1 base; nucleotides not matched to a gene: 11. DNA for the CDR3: TGCGCCAGCAGCCAAGATGGGGGAGGGGAGGGCTCCCAAGAGACCCAGTACTTC. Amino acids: CASSQDGGGEGSQETQYF.

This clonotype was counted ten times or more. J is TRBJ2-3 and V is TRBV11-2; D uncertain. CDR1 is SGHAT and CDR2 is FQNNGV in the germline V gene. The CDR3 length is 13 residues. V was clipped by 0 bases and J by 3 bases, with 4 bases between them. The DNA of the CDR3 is TGTGCCAGCAGCTTAGAAGGGACAGATACGCAGTATTTT. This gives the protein CASSLEGTDTQYF. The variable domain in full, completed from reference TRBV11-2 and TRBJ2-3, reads EAGVAQSPRYKIIEKRQSVAFWCNPISGHATLYWYQQILGQGPKLLIQFQNNGVVDDSQLPKDRFSAERLKGVDSTLKIQPAKLEDSAVYLCASSLEGTDTQYFGPGTRLTVL.

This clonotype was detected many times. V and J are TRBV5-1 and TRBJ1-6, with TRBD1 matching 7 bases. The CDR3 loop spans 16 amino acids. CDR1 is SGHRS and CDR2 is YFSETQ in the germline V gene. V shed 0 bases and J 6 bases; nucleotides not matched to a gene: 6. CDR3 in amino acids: CASSLGGGGINSPLHF. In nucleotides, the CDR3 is TGCGCCAGCAGCTTGGGAGGAGGGGGCATTAATTCACCCCTCCACTTT.

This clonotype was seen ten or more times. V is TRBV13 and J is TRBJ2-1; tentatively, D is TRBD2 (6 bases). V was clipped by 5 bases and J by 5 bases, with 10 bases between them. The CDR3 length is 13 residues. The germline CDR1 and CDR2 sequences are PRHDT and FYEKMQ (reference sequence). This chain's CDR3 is CASSPRGNNEQFF. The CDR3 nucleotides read TGTGCCAGCAGCCCCCGGGGGAACAATGAGCAGTTCTTC.

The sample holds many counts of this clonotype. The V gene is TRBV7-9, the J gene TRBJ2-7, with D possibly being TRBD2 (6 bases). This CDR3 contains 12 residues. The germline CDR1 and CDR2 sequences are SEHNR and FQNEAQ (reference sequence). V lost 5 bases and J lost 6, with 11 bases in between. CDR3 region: CASSLGGVEQYF. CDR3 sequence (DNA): TGTGCCAGCAGCCTGGGCGGGGTCGAGCAGTACTTC.

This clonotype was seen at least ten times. CDR3 nucleotide sequence: TGTGCCAGCAGCTTCCCGGGCCCCCGCGAGCAGTACTTC. Its translation: CASSFPGPREQYF. The chain couples TRBV5-6 to TRBJ2-7; D unclear. Trimming cost V 2 bases and J 6 bases, with 12 bases left between them. This CDR3 region has 13 residues. CDR1 and CDR2 (germline): SGHDT, YYEEEE.